The 25 T cell receptor beta chains in this list originate from one sample, sequenced in a study of blood T cell repertoires in COVID-19 (dated by TCRdb to the early 2020s). Library preparation used the immunoSEQ multiplex PCR assay. Entries here come from immuneACCESS through TCRdb and include only in-frame sequences with V and J called. Some clones fail to appear in such tables; in the studies checked, an unresolved V gene covers under half of the shortfall, and the cause of the remainder is unknown. In this sample the table shows around 250,000 clones, around nine tenths of which occur a single time. Of the sample, about 8.6% is held by the ten largest clones. Sequencing was carried out using peripheral blood. The receptor set was obtained from a man aged 35 to 55 with active or convalescent COVID-19.

The genes are TRBV27 and TRBJ2-3; 9 bases line up with TRBD2. Germline loops: CDR1 MNHEY, CDR2 SMNVEV (reference sequence). This CDR3 contains 16 residues. Germline trimming cut 6 bases from V and 3 bases from J; bases unmatched to any gene: 10. CDR3 DNA: TGTGCCAGCAGCACCAAATCTAGCGGGATGACAGATACGCAGTATTTT. The encoded protein is CASSTKSSGMTDTQYF.

This clone was detected only once. The V and J genes are TRBV7-9 and TRBJ1-1; D unclear. V was clipped by 2 bases and J by 5 bases, with 9 bases between them. The CDR3 consists of 13 residues. Germline values: CDR1 SEHNR, CDR2 FQNEAQ (reference sequence). CDR3 sequence reads: CASSLRGGTEAFF. The CDR3 DNA reads TGTGCCAGCAGCTTACGGGGAGGTACTGAAGCTTTCTTT.

The chain recombines TRBV28 with TRBJ2-7; 13 nucleotides line up with TRBD2. Germline loops: CDR1 MDHEN, CDR2 SYDVKM. J was trimmed by 2 bases and V by 5 bases; bases with no gene match: 9. There are 17 residues in the CDR3. DNA for the CDR3: TGTGCCAGCAGTCCCGGGACTAGCGGGGTCTTGGCCTACGAGCAGTACTTC. Translating it yields CASSPGTSGVLAYEQYF.

This chain uses TRBV7-9 with TRBJ1-3, with D uncertain. There are 15 residues in the CDR3. Per germline, CDR1 SEHNR and CDR2 FQNEAQ (reference sequence). V was shortened by 4 bases and J by 0 bases, with 10 bases between the two germline ends. The chain's CDR3 is CASSSTLDSGNTIYF. DNA for the CDR3: TGTGCCAGCAGCTCGACTCTGGACTCTGGAAACACCATATATTTT.

This clone was counted between two and nine times. The chain couples TRBV30 to TRBJ1-5, with D possibly matching TRBD1 (6 bases). The CDR3 totals 15 residues. Trimming stripped 1 base from V and 2 bases from J, with 12 bases between. Germline CDR1 and CDR2: GTSNPN and SVGIG (reference sequence). The DNA for the CDR3 is TGTGCCTGGAGTGGCGGACAGTGGGGCAATCAGCCCCAGCATTTT. Translated, it gives CAWSGGQWGNQPQHF.

This clone has more than one count but fewer than ten. The J gene is TRBJ1-4, the V gene TRBV28; TRBD1 matches 7 bases. This CDR3 comprises 14 residues. V was pared by 7 bases and J by 8 bases, with 10 bases of the junction left unmatched. Germline assignment: CDR1 MDHEN and CDR2 SYDVKM. CDR3 bases: TGTGCCAGCAACTTCCAGGGGGGACGGGAAAAACTGTTTTTT. Translated: CASNFQGGREKLFF.

This chain connects TRBV4-2 to TRBJ1-5, with 8 bases identical to TRBD1. The V gene end was trimmed by 2 bases and the J gene end by 6 bases; junction bases not matched to a gene: 0. CDR1 is LGHNA, CDR2 YNFKEQ, per germline. CDR3 length: 13 residues. The CDR3 DNA sequence: TGTGCCAGCAGCCAAACAGGGGGTCAGCCCCAGCATTTT. This gives the protein CASSQTGGQPQHF.

The chain carries TRBV20-1 and TRBJ1-1; TRBD1 might be the D (6 bases). The germline CDR1 and CDR2 sequences are DFQATT and SNEGSKA (reference sequence). CDR3 length: 11 residues. V was trimmed by 6 bases and J by 5 bases, leaving 10 bases between them. CDR3 protein: CSADRYTEAFF. CDR3 coding DNA: TGCAGTGCCGACAGGTATACTGAAGCTTTCTTT.

This clone occurred once. The chain uses TRBV27 and TRBJ2-7, with 13 bases identical to TRBD2. Germline V gene data show CDR1 as MNHEY and CDR2 as SMNVEV (reference sequence). The CDR3 covers 16 residues. Losses at the gene ends were 3 bases for V and 4 bases for J; bases not matched to a gene: 6. In nucleotides, the CDR3 is TGTGCCAGCAGTTTGGACGGACTAGCGGGAGCTTACGAGCAGTACTTC. Its protein product is CASSLDGLAGAYEQYF.

This chain links TRBV2 with TRBJ1-5, with D tentatively TRBD1 (5 bases). V lost 7 bases and J 4 bases, leaving 17 bases between the germline ends. Germline CDR1 SNHLY, CDR2 FYNNEI. The CDR3 covers 15 residues. CDR3 amino acids: CASTEGRGGNQPQHF. The CDR3 DNA follows: TGTGCCAGCACCGAGGGACGGGGGGGGAATCAGCCCCAGCATTTT.

The chain has TRBV6-5 and TRBJ2-2, with TRBD2 matching over 8 bases. CDR3 length: 14 amino acids. Per germline, CDR1 MNHEY and CDR2 SVGAGI. V was pared by 6 bases and J by 4 bases, with 4 bases of the junction left unmatched. For the CDR3, the DNA is TGTGCCAGCAGACTAGCGGAACCCACCGGGGAGCTGTTTTTT. It yields the protein CASRLAEPTGELFF.

DNA for the CDR3: TGTGCCAGCAGCTTGGCCGCAGAGGGCCTGAACACTGAAGCTTTCTTT. As protein: CASSLAAEGLNTEAFF. The V and J genes are TRBV5-6 and TRBJ1-1, with D unresolved. The germline V gene encodes CDR1 SGHDT and CDR2 YYEEEE. CDR3 length: 16 amino acids. V lost 0 bases and J lost 0, with 12 bases in between.

The gene calls are TRBV9 and TRBJ2-7, with D perhaps matching TRBD2 (5 bases). The CDR3 loop spans 14 amino acids. The germline CDR1 and CDR2 sequences are SGDLS and YYNGEE. V was clipped by 3 bases and J by 5 bases, with 15 bases between them. The CDR3 sequence: CASSEGLLAHEQYF. The CDR3 bases are TGTGCCAGCAGCGAGGGTCTTTTAGCGCACGAGCAGTACTTC. The full variable domain, with the rest looked up from reference TRBV9 and TRBJ2-7, is DSGVTQTPKHLITATGQRVTLRCSPRSGDLSVYWYQQSLDQGLQFLIQYYNGEERAKGNILERFSAQQFPDLHSELNLSSLELGDSALYFCASSEGLLAHEQYFGPGTRLTVT.

The V and J genes are TRBV5-5 and TRBJ2-1; 11 bases match TRBD2. Germline CDR1 reads SGHKS; CDR2 reads YYEKEE (reference sequence). The CDR3 covers 15 residues. Trimming cost V 3 bases and J 6 bases; bases outside gene matches: 5. The CDR3, as DNA: TGTGCCAGCAGCTCCACTAGCGGGAGCCGCAATGAGCAGTTCTTC. It yields the protein CASSSTSGSRNEQFF.

This clone was seen many times. The CDR3 region is CASSLGTGRDTQYF. In nucleotides, the CDR3 is TGTGCCAGTAGTTTGGGGACAGGGAGGGATACGCAGTATTTT. J is TRBJ2-3 and V is TRBV19; 9 positions match TRBD1. The germline CDR1 and CDR2 sequences are LNHDA and SQIVND (reference sequence). Trimming at V came to 5 bases and at J to 6 bases, leaving 6 bases not matched to a gene. CDR3 size: 14 residues.

The chain carries TRBV20-1 and TRBJ1-1; D gene uncertain. V lost 3 bases, J lost 4 bases, and 18 bases lay in between. This CDR3 region has 15 residues. Germline-derived CDR1 and CDR2 are DFQATT and SNEGSKA (reference sequence). The CDR3 region is CSASPPPTGFTEAFF. As DNA, the CDR3 is TGCAGTGCTAGTCCTCCCCCAACGGGGTTCACTGAAGCTTTCTTT.

The rearrangement links TRBV28 to TRBJ1-1, with a tentative D call TRBD1 (5 bases). V was trimmed by 7 bases and J by 3 bases, leaving 21 bases between them. The V gene's germline CDR1 is MDHEN and CDR2 SYDVKM. The CDR3 has 16 residues. As DNA, the CDR3 is TGTGCCAGCATCCCCACAGGTGGACGGAGTTACACTGAAGCTTTCTTT. The encoded protein is CASIPTGGRSYTEAFF.

The V call is TRBV3-1 (or the pseudogene TRBV3-2), the J call TRBJ1-2; D unclear. CDR1 LGHDT and CDR2 YNNKEL come from the germline V gene (reference sequence). This CDR3 is built from 14 residues. The germline V and J ends were trimmed by 1 base and 8 bases, with 14 bases remaining between them. The CDR3 here is CASSQVAMREGYTF. CDR3 nucleotide sequence: TGTGCCAGCAGCCAAGTGGCTATGAGGGAAGGCTACACCTTC.

This clone appeared once. J is TRBJ2-7 and V is TRBV13, with D uncertain. Trimming shortened V by 1 base and J by 0 bases, and 7 bases separated the two germline ends. The CDR3 covers 14 residues. Germline assignment: CDR1 PRHDT and CDR2 FYEKMQ (reference sequence). CDR3 sequence: CASSLDGSSYEQYF. DNA for the CDR3: TGTGCCAGCAGCTTAGACGGGTCCTCCTACGAGCAGTACTTC.

V usage is TRBV6-5 and J usage is TRBJ2-4, with 8 nucleotides matching TRBD2. The germline gives CDR1 MNHEY, CDR2 SVGAGI. Trimming took 6 bases from V and 1 from J; bases not matched to a gene: 5. The CDR3 is 15 residues long. CDR3 residues: CASSISGMAKNIQYF. The CDR3 region has the DNA TGTGCCAGCAGCATTAGCGGGATGGCCAAAAACATTCAGTACTTC.

This chain joins TRBV7-9 and TRBJ2-5; a weak D match, TRBD2 (5 bases). The germline CDR1 and CDR2 sequences are SEHNR and FQNEAQ (reference sequence). V was cut by 1 base and J by 4 bases, with 7 bases left in between. The CDR3 loop spans 13 amino acids. The CDR3 bases are TGTGCCAGCAGCTTAGGAGGGTTAGAGACCCAGTACTTC. The encoded protein is CASSLGGLETQYF.

The J gene is TRBJ1-1, the V gene TRBV19, with D possibly being TRBD1 (6 bases). V lost 5 bases, J lost 3 bases, and 7 bases lay in between. This CDR3 contains 12 residues. Germline CDR1 and CDR2: LNHDA and SQIVND (reference sequence). CDR3 protein: CASSQGYTEAFF. CDR3 nucleotides: TGTGCCAGTAGTCAGGGGTACACTGAAGCTTTCTTT. Looking up the rest from reference TRBV19 and TRBJ1-1 gives the full variable domain: DGGITQSPKYLFRKEGQNVTLSCEQNLNHDAMYWYRQDPGQGLRLIYYSQIVNDFQKGDIAEGYSVSREKKESFPLTVTSAQKNPTAFYLCASSQGYTEAFFGQGTRLTVV.

The genes are TRBV2 and TRBJ1-2; tentative D call: TRBD1 (5 bases). The germline gives CDR1 SNHLY, CDR2 FYNNEI. CDR3 length: 14 residues. The germline V and J ends were trimmed by 7 bases and 4 bases, with 16 bases remaining between them. The CDR3 here is CASTTDPGSYGYTF. CDR3 DNA sequence: TGTGCCAGCACTACCGACCCAGGGTCCTATGGCTACACCTTC.

The chain couples TRBV24-1 to TRBJ2-1; D uncertain. The CDR3 runs 11 residues. Germline CDR1 reads KGHDR; CDR2 reads SFDVKD. V lost 9 bases, J lost 8 bases, and 10 bases lay in between. The CDR3 sequence: CATAQLDEQFF. The CDR3 DNA reads as TGTGCCACCGCACAGTTGGATGAGCAGTTCTTC.

The J gene is TRBJ1-2, the V gene TRBV30, with D unclear. The length of the CDR3 is 14 residues. Trimming stripped 4 bases from V and 2 bases from J, with 14 bases between. CDR1 and CDR2 from the germline V gene are GTSNPN and SVGIG (reference sequence). The CDR3 loop reads CAWNGPSVNYGYTF. The CDR3 DNA is TGTGCCTGGAACGGTCCGTCTGTGAACTATGGCTACACCTTC.